This TCR beta chain was sequenced in a study of vaccination effects on CD4 cells after COVID-19 (dated by TCRdb to between 2020 and 2023). About the investigation overall: The ViraFEST assay stimulated PBMC with viral peptide pools and then used TCR sequencing to identify antigen-specific CD4+ T cell clonotypes by expansion. Participants received two doses of either the BNT162b2 or the mRNA-1273 mRNA SARS-CoV-2 vaccine. Pre-vaccine samples from a couple of convalescent patients were drawn 16 days and one week before the first dose, 142 and 148 days after COVID-19 diagnosis. Each well held roughly 2.2 million PBMC cultured in IMDM containing approximately 5.2% human AB serum, roughly 9.9 IU/ml IL-2 and gentamicin, along with 10 ug/ml peptides. In both COVID-19 convalescent patients and infection-naive vaccine recipients, the study compared SARS-CoV-2 spike-specific CD4+ TCR repertoires from before mRNA vaccination with those from after it. The full study included 10 to 11 COVID-19 convalescent patients and several SARS-CoV-2-naive healthy vaccine recipients. In the study, cultures from other donors were sequenced using the Oncomine TCR Beta short-read assay on an Illumina iSeq 100. On the study overall, not on this receptor specifically: Among convalescent patients, the spike-reactive repertoire after vaccination was made up mainly of new vaccine-induced clones that were largely distinct from the clones induced by infection. Limitations of the study were the small number of convalescent patients and the absence of early post-infection timepoints. Both infection-induced and vaccine-induced clones contracted markedly at late post-vaccination timepoints, which is consistent with waning T cell responses.

After around 10 days of culture, CD4+ T cells were isolated with the EasySep CD4+ T cell isolation kit. Convalescent patients had PCR-confirmed SARS-CoV-2 infection between March and December 2020, before Alpha, Beta and Delta variants emerged in the United States. Half of the culture medium was replaced with fresh IL-2-containing medium on days 3 and 7. Each peptide stimulation condition was cultured in triplicate wells unless otherwise noted. PBMC were separated from whole blood using Ficoll-Paque Plus gradient centrifugation and were then either cryopreserved at -140C or used fresh. The QIAamp micro DNA kit was used to extract genomic DNA from the cultured CD4+ T cells. From cysteine to phenylalanine, the CDR3 is 15 amino acids long. Here the CDR3 DNA is all that survives: 45 bases in frame from base 1. According to the germline V gene, CDR1 reads KGHSH and CDR2 reads LQKENI. A distance of 7 bases separates the germline ends of V and J, which lose 3 bases and 1 base respectively.

As for this clone: Its antigen target is currently unknown. One base away there is no much larger clone; base qualities are not given.

Libraries were made using the immunoSEQ multiplex PCR assay. DNA from the cultured and isolated CD4+ T cells underwent TCR beta CDR3 sequencing. The original pipeline was this. The analysis removed non-productive TCR sequences, trimmed reads to the CDR3 region, and retained only CDR3s that were 7 or more amino acids long. The MANAFEST web app was used to pick out antigen-specific clonotypes by comparing their expansion in peptide wells with that in reference cultures. To count as positive, a clone had to show expansion at FDR<0.05 compared with the reference and with all other wells, an odds ratio above 5, and a frequency above 0.1% in two replicate wells. Clonotypes significantly expanded in SARS-CoV-2 spike wells and in at least one common cold coronavirus spike condition were defined as cross-reactive. CDR3 similarity was assessed by Levenshtein distance with the stringdist R package, and unrooted trees were built with ape in R 3.6.1. TCRdb re-hosts the immuneACCESS table, in-frame sequences only. Its copies lack some clones; in the studies checked, an unresolved V gene accounts for under half of them, and the cause for the rest is not known. From that table come the V and J calls and clone size; the DNA was used to work out D and trimming. The sample data list more than 60,000 clones, and about two thirds of these were observed just once. Roughly 25% of the sample comes from the top ten.

The V and J segments used are TRBV18 and TRBJ1-6, and perhaps TRBD1 as D gene, on 5 matching bases. The source was CD4+ T cells from PBMCs cultured without peptide, collected before COVID-19 vaccination. This clonotype originated in a human donor who had a prior SARS-CoV-2 infection. The DNA is TGTGCCAGCTCACCGGGGGAATCCTATAATTCACCCCTCCACTTT. The translation is CASSPGESYNSPLHF.